Below, 28 T cell receptor beta chains from the same sample are listed, as sequenced in a study of cytomegalovirus exposure and HLA in healthy donors (dated by TCRdb to about 2017). Library preparation used the immunoSEQ multiplex PCR assay. For the multiplex PCR, a mixture combining 60 forward primers for TCR Vbeta segments and 13 reverse primers for TCR Jbeta segments was used. TCRdb limited this immuneACCESS table to in-frame rearrangements with V and J called. A share of clones is missing; checked studies link under half to unresolved V genes, and the rest is unexplained. The sample yields about 180,000 clones; around 80% were counted once. 1.4% to 1.5% of the sample rests with the top ten. Specimen: PBMCs. These receptors were collected from a man younger than 35 in good health and CMV-seronegative.

This clone was counted between two and nine times. The chain uses TRBV2 and TRBJ2-7; 7 positions match TRBD2. Germline V gene sequence: CDR1 SNHLY, CDR2 FYNNEI. Trimming cost V 8 bases and J 4 bases; bases outside gene matches: 11. The CDR3 has 14 amino acids. The CDR3 DNA sequence: TGTGCCAGCCAGACGTGGGGGGGTCAGTACGAGCAGTACTTC. It yields the protein CASQTWGGQYEQYF. Complete variable domain (other parts from reference TRBV2 and TRBJ2-7): EPEVTQTPSHQVTQMGQEVILRCVPISNHLYFYWYRQILGQKVEFLVSFYNNEISEKSEIFDDQFSVERPDGSNFTLKIRSTKLEDSAMYFCASQTWGGQYEQYFGPGTRLTVT.

This clone has just one count. The rearrangement links TRBV7-9 to TRBJ2-1; possibly TRBD2 for D (6 bases). V gave up 5 bases and J gave up 6 bases, with 17 bases separating them. Per germline, CDR1 SEHNR and CDR2 FQNEAQ (reference sequence). This CDR3 has 15 residues. The CDR3 region is CASSARLGVVNEQFF. CDR3 DNA sequence: TGTGCCAGCAGCGCCCGACTAGGGGTGGTCAATGAGCAGTTCTTC.

The gene calls are TRBV19 and TRBJ2-6; TRBD1 agrees at 11 bases. The CDR3 has 18 amino acids. Germline CDR1 is LNHDA and CDR2 is SQIVND (reference sequence). Unmatched junction bases numbered 12, after V lost 8 bases and J lost 3 bases. CDR3 region: CASSDGGTGGGGANVLTF. The CDR3 region has the DNA TGTGCCAGTTCCGACGGAGGGACAGGGGGTGGTGGGGCCAACGTCCTGACTTTC. Supplemented by reference TRBV19 and TRBJ2-6, the full variable domain reads DGGITQSPKYLFRKEGQNVTLSCEQNLNHDAMYWYRQDPGQGLRLIYYSQIVNDFQKGDIAEGYSVSREKKESFPLTVTSAQKNPTAFYLCASSDGGTGGGGANVLTFGAGSRLTVL.

Note on this clone: The sample has other DNA sequences that encode this CDR3 too. The chain uses TRBV4-3 and TRBJ1-4; 7 positions match TRBD1. The CDR3 is 14 amino acids. V was clipped by 1 base and J by 8 bases; unmatched bases: 4. Germline CDR1 LGHNA, CDR2 YSLEER. The CDR3 spells CASSQGQGREKLFF. CDR3 in DNA: TGCGCCAGCAGCCAAGGACAGGGAAGGGAAAAACTGTTTTTT.

J is TRBJ2-7 and V is TRBV18; 9 bases match TRBD2. The CDR3 runs to 15 residues. CDR1 KGHSH and CDR2 LQKENI come from the germline V gene. The ends lost 3 bases at V and 6 bases at J; junction bases unmatched: 9. The CDR3 DNA follows: TGTGCCAGCTCACCCTCACTAGCGGGTATCGGCGAGCAGTACTTC. Protein sequence: CASSPSLAGIGEQYF.

The chain has TRBV29-1 and TRBJ2-5, with 7 nucleotides matching TRBD1. Near its end, the DNA agrees better with TRBJ2-7, so the J call may be wrong. In germline, CDR1 is SQVTM, CDR2 ANQGSEA. The CDR3 runs to 13 residues. As DNA, the CDR3 is TGCAGCGCCTCGACAGGGAGCTCCTACGAGCAGTACTTC. As protein: CSASTGSSYEQYF.

With respect to this clone: This same CDR3 is encoded by further DNA sequences in the sample. The gene calls are TRBV27 and TRBJ2-7, with a tentative D call TRBD2 (5 bases). The CDR3 is 13 residues long. Germline CDR1 reads MNHEY; CDR2 reads SMNVEV (reference sequence). Trimming removed 5 bases from V and 1 base from J, with 9 bases in between. CDR3 residues: CASSRDSSYEQYF. CDR3 in DNA: TGTGCCAGCAGTCGGGATTCGTCCTACGAGCAGTACTTC.

This chain joins TRBV12-2 and TRBJ2-7; TRBD1 is taken as the D call from the table, unchecked against the DNA. TRBV12-2 is designated a pseudogene. CDR3 length: 13 amino acids. CDR3 nucleotide sequence: TGTGCAAGTCGCTTGGGCAGTCCTTACGAGCAGTACTTC. It is translated as CASRLGSPYEQYF.

The V call is TRBV19, the J call TRBJ1-2, with 7 bases identical to TRBD1. This CDR3 is built from 15 residues. Germline CDR1 LNHDA, CDR2 SQIVND (reference sequence). V lost 2 bases to trimming and J lost 3 bases; unmatched junction nucleotides: 6. The CDR3 spells CASSISRGRDYGYTF. CDR3 in DNA: TGTGCCAGTAGTATATCGAGGGGGCGTGACTATGGCTACACCTTC.

The chain employs TRBV2 and TRBJ2-2; 7 bases match TRBD2. CDR1 and CDR2 from the germline V gene are SNHLY and FYNNEI. The CDR3 is 13 residues long. With V trimmed by 7 bases and J by 6 bases, 5 bases remained unmatched. The CDR3 loop reads CASIPGGAGELFF. As DNA, the CDR3 is TGTGCCAGCATTCCGGGGGGAGCCGGGGAGCTGTTTTTT. Full variable domain (missing parts from reference TRBV2 and TRBJ2-2): EPEVTQTPSHQVTQMGQEVILRCVPISNHLYFYWYRQILGQKVEFLVSFYNNEISEKSEIFDDQFSVERPDGSNFTLKIRSTKLEDSAMYFCASIPGGAGELFFGEGSRLTVL.

This clone was picked up one time. The chain recombines TRBV5-1 with TRBJ2-3; 7 positions match TRBD2. This CDR3 has 16 residues. V was pared by 3 bases and J by 2 bases, with 9 bases of the junction left unmatched. Germline lookup yields CDR1 SGHRS and CDR2 YFSETQ. CDR3 residues: CASSSTPGLNTDTQYF. CDR3 nucleotides: TGCGCCAGCAGCTCGACTCCGGGACTAAACACAGATACGCAGTATTTT.

This clone appeared once. This sequence joins TRBV29-1 and TRBJ1-1; 7 nucleotides line up with TRBD1. CDR1 and CDR2 (germline): SQVTM, ANQGSEA. The CDR3 is 12 residues long. V dropped 6 bases and J dropped 11; count of bases not matched to a gene: 12. DNA of the CDR3: TGCAGCGTGGCGGCACAGGGGTGGGATGCTTTCTTT. This codes for CSVAAQGWDAFF.

The chain combines TRBV7-6 with TRBJ2-7, with 10 positions matching TRBD2. V shed 3 bases and J 5 bases; nucleotides not matched to a gene: 1. This CDR3 is built from 13 residues. Germline values: CDR1 SGHVS, CDR2 FNYEAQ. The CDR3 here is CASSLLAGDEQYF. For the CDR3, the DNA is TGTGCCAGCAGCTTGCTAGCGGGAGACGAGCAGTACTTC.

The chain couples TRBV6-6 to TRBJ1-2; the match to TRBD1 covers 11 bases. V dropped 2 bases and J dropped 7; count of bases not matched to a gene: 9. Germline lookup yields CDR1 MNHNY and CDR2 SVGAGI (reference sequence). This CDR3 is built from 16 residues. Here the CDR3 reads CASSYPGQGVSAGYTF. CDR3 DNA sequence: TGTGCCAGCAGTTACCCGGGACAGGGGGTATCTGCTGGCTACACCTTC.

V is TRBV19 and J is TRBJ1-2; TRBD1 matches at 10 bases. The germline V gene encodes CDR1 LNHDA and CDR2 SQIVND (reference sequence). Losses at the gene ends were 7 bases for V and 5 bases for J; bases not matched to a gene: 7. The CDR3 is made up of 14 amino acids. The CDR3 is CASTPDRGNYGYTF. The CDR3 coding sequence is TGTGCCAGTACCCCGGACAGGGGGAATTATGGCTACACCTTC.

V gene TRBV4-1 combines with J gene TRBJ2-5, with D possibly matching TRBD1 (5 bases). The CDR3 spans 16 residues. With 4 bases removed from V and 2 bases from J, the gap between germline ends came to 17 bases. CDR1 and CDR2 (germline): MGHRA, YSYEKL. The CDR3 here is CASSLAIQKGQETQYF. CDR3 coding DNA: TGCGCCAGCAGCCTAGCAATTCAAAAGGGGCAAGAGACCCAGTACTTC.

The V gene is TRBV7-2, the J gene TRBJ2-1; D possibly corresponds to TRBD1 (5 bases). Germline V lookup: CDR1 SGHTA, CDR2 FQGNSA. This CDR3 spans 15 amino acids. V was cut by 1 base and J by 7 bases, with 14 bases left in between. The CDR3 DNA follows: TGTGCCAGCAGCTTAGAATACAGGTACTCTAATGAGCAGTTCTTC. This gives the protein CASSLEYRYSNEQFF.

The V and J genes are TRBV23-1 and TRBJ2-2, with 9 nucleotides matching TRBD2. TRBV23-1 is an open reading frame whose function is uncertain. V lost 4 bases to trimming and J lost 5 bases; unmatched junction nucleotides: 11. CDR3 length: 17 amino acids. For the CDR3, the DNA is TGCGCCAGCAGTCCTCGCGGTAGCGGGAGTACGACCGGGGAGCTGTTTTTT. Translated: CASSPRGSGSTTGELFF.

The chain couples TRBV29-1 to TRBJ1-2, with TRBD1 matching 8 bases. With V trimmed by 1 base and J by 8 bases, 12 bases remained unmatched. Germline values: CDR1 SQVTM, CDR2 ANQGSEA. The CDR3 covers 15 residues. The CDR3: CSVEGIGTGSAGYTF. The CDR3 bases are TGCAGCGTTGAAGGAATCGGGACAGGAAGCGCCGGCTACACCTTC.

The rearrangement uses TRBV30 and TRBJ1-2; 7 nucleotides align to TRBD1. CDR3 size: 14 residues. The V and J ends lost 4 bases and 5 bases, in that order; junction bases with no gene match: 10. In germline, CDR1 is GTSNPN, CDR2 SVGIG (reference sequence). CDR3 coding DNA: TGTGCCTGGACCCGGGGGACAGTTCGATATGGCTACACCTTC. Translating gives CAWTRGTVRYGYTF.

This CDR3 is CASSFTSGSRRPLEQFF. CDR3 DNA sequence: TGTGCCAGCAGCTTTACTAGCGGGAGTCGGCGGCCTCTCGAGCAGTTCTTC. The genes are TRBV7-2 and TRBJ2-1; TRBD2 aligns across 11 bases. The CDR3 is 17 residues long. The J segment lost 10 bases and the V segment lost 3 bases, leaving 14 bases of the junction unmatched. CDR1 is SGHTA, CDR2 FQGNSA, per germline. Together with reference TRBV7-2 and TRBJ2-1, the CDR3 gives the full variable domain: GAGVSQSPSNKVTEKGKDVELRCDPISGHTALYWYRQSLGQGLEFLIYFQGNSAPDKSGLPSDRFSAERTGGSVSTLTIQRTQQEDSAVYLCASSFTSGSRRPLEQFFGPGTRLTVL.

The rearrangement joins TRBV6-1 to TRBJ1-2; D may be TRBD1 (6 bases). Germline V gene data show CDR1 as MNHNS and CDR2 as SASEGT. The CDR3 is 13 amino acids. The germline V and J ends were trimmed by 3 bases and 3 bases, with 8 bases remaining between them. For the CDR3, the DNA is TGTGCCAGCAGTGATTGGACAGACTATGGCTACACCTTC. This translates into CASSDWTDYGYTF.

The chain recombines TRBV19 with TRBJ2-3, with D perhaps TRBD2 (5 bases). The CDR3 contains 14 residues. Germline-derived CDR1 and CDR2 are LNHDA and SQIVND (reference sequence). V shed 7 bases and J shed 2 bases, with 13 bases lying between them. CDR3 sequence reads: CASTSSVFTDTQYF. The CDR3 DNA follows: TGTGCCAGTACGAGTAGCGTGTTCACAGATACGCAGTATTTT.

The table lists this clone with a few counts. The chain employs TRBV30 and TRBJ2-5, with D uncertain. This CDR3 has 13 amino acids. Germline CDR1 GTSNPN, CDR2 SVGIG (reference sequence). The V and J ends lost 0 bases and 5 bases respectively, with 10 bases between them. CDR3: CAWSVLTRETQYF. CDR3 bases: TGTGCCTGGAGTGTACTAACCCGGGAGACCCAGTACTTC.

This chain joins TRBV6-5 and TRBJ2-7, with D possibly being TRBD1 (5 bases). Trimming removed 9 bases at V and 4 bases at J, with 19 bases between. CDR1 and CDR2 (germline): MNHEY, SVGAGI. The CDR3 is 14 residues long. The CDR3 is CASRKGLTGYEQYF. CDR3 in DNA: TGTGCCAGTCGTAAGGGGCTAACAGGATACGAGCAGTACTTC.

The V call is TRBV7-8, the J call TRBJ2-5, with D perhaps matching TRBD1 (6 bases). Per germline, CDR1 SGHVS and CDR2 FQNEAQ. The CDR3 runs 15 residues. The germline V and J ends were trimmed by 3 bases and 1 base, with 12 bases remaining between them. CDR3 in amino acids: CASSFDQGTQETQYF. CDR3 coding DNA: TGTGCCAGCAGCTTTGATCAGGGGACCCAAGAGACCCAGTACTTC.

The chain is built from TRBV4-1 and TRBJ1-1; a weak D match, TRBD1 (6 bases). Germline CDR1 MGHRA, CDR2 YSYEKL. This CDR3 is 15 amino acids long. V was clipped by 5 bases and J by 0 bases, with 13 bases between them. CDR3 region: CASSEGTSLNTEAFF. DNA of the CDR3: TGCGCCAGCAGCGAAGGGACATCACTGAACACTGAAGCTTTCTTT.

The chain has TRBV6-1 and TRBJ2-1; weak D call: TRBD1 (6 bases). The ends were cut back, 2 bases at V and 3 bases at J, with 14 bases in the middle. The length of the CDR3 is 16 residues. Germline V gene data show CDR1 as MNHNS and CDR2 as SASEGT. CDR3 loop: CASSEILGAGYNEQFF. CDR3 DNA sequence: TGTGCCAGCAGTGAAATTCTGGGGGCAGGCTACAATGAGCAGTTCTTC.